This entry describes one T cell receptor (beta chain). This clonotype has more than one count but fewer than ten. Its antigen target is currently unknown. Base qualities are not provided; no much larger clone lies one nucleotide away. The library was built by means of 5' RACE. Sequencing relied on an Illumina HiSeq 2000. Template switching introduced a universal primer binding site; the final cDNA contained a unique molecular identifier, enabling accurate counting of TCR cDNA molecules. Specific primers in the conserved constant-segment region were used to synthesize first-strand cDNA for the TCR alpha and beta chains. To control for contamination, every cDNA library carried two barcodes: a SMART-Mk sample barcode plus Illumina barcodes. TruSeq adapter sequences and Illumina sample barcodes were added in two successive PCR steps. TCR alpha and beta cDNA libraries were sequenced on the Illumina HiSeq platform with custom primers. Regarding the original processing steps: Raw reads were processed with MiGEC to extract unique molecular identifiers, and MiXCR was used to determine CDR3 positions. Recombination models were inferred per individual with the repgenHMM and IGoR tools using an EM algorithm. The tcR package in R was used for shared clonotype analysis, with sharing normalized by the product of cloneset sizes. To study raw recombination without the effects of thymic and clonal selection, out-of-frame nonproductive sequences were analyzed. TCRdb trimmed public reads at Q25 via fastp, called clones via MiXCR and kept in-frame beta chains. Rows are combined by CDR3 protein, so each entry shows the most common genes and DNA. The V and J calls reflect TCRdb's pipeline rather than the authors' work. The sample table holds 400,000 to 550,000 distinct CDR3 sequences, of which roughly 21% were seen once. The ten largest clonotypes hold approximately 0.95% of the sample.

Every donor was a healthy Caucasian. Three pairs of female monozygotic twins, all aged roughly 18 to 29 years, were included in the twin cohort. Positive isolation kits from Invitrogen were used to isolate CD4+ and CD8+ T cell populations. The data belong to a study of identical twins (dated by TCRdb to between 2015 and 2016). Background on the whole study: TCR alpha and beta repertoires from monozygotic twins, unrelated adults of various ages and cord blood were deep-sequenced to test whether fetal clonotypes persist. Replicate twin experiments were performed at different times using different library preparation protocols to rule out contamination. What the work shows at the level of the full study, not this receptor alone: Compared with coincidental sharing between unrelated individuals, an excess of low generation-probability sequences was observed among out-of-frame TCR alpha sequences shared between twins. In monozygotic twins, out-of-frame TCR alpha sharing was systematically underestimated by recombination models, although the models agreed with sharing between unrelated individuals. Abundant cord blood beta clonotypes carried fewer insertions; young adult naive repertoires showed a weaker similar trend, while memory repertoires showed none. Because the same donors could not be followed over many years, the conclusions relied on cross-sectional statistical analysis. Zero-insertion analyses could be partly confounded by invariant T cells such as MAIT and iNKT, although diverse VJ usage argued against such confounding for most clonotypes. A weaker excess of twin sharing was found in beta out-of-frame sequences because the signal-to-noise ratio was lowered by fewer shared sequences.

The V and J ends are trimmed by 3 bases and 4 bases, leaving 15 bases between them. Spanning cysteine to phenylalanine, the CDR3 consists of 15 amino acids. Of the read, only the CDR3 DNA is kept; its 45 bases are in frame from base 1. These sequences were also reported in another study, on T cells expressing NK-cell markers. Per the second study: Three sorted T-cell subsets (CD3+CD56+NKG2C+, CD3+CD56+NKG2C- and CD3+CD56-NKG2C+) from roughly 8 donors had their TCR beta-chain repertoires profiled. Among the eight sequenced donors, only one was HCMV-seronegative, while the other seven were HCMV-seropositive. In several experiments an anti-gammadeltaTCR antibody was added to restrict sorting to alphabetaTCR-expressing T cells. For about 6 donors, the dominant CD3+CD56+NKG2C+ clonotypes were among the top 10 CD8+ clonotypes and accounted for about 1.0-8% of CD8+ T cells. Those dominant clonotypes were again the most abundant among CD3+CD56-NKG2C+ cells in a few donors, at roughly 25-65%. Whether the expanded NKG2C-expressing T cell clones were specific for HCMV antigens remained unclear. The eight sequenced donors were randomly selected healthy volunteers, three men and five women. A commercial ELISA kit detecting HCMV-specific IgG in serum was used to determine HCMV serostatus. MIGEC was used to demultiplex reads and group the reads by UMI, and MiTCR was used to assemble and quantify clonotypes. To exclude erroneous sequences, any TCR cDNA sequence not supported by at least two reads was discarded. The tcR package was used for downstream repertoire analysis, with clonotypes matched between fractions based on CDR3 nucleotide sequence plus V segment. VDJmatch was used to annotate antigen specificity against VDJdb, with one amino acid substitution in CDR3 permitted.

The sequence was obtained from a woman between 18 and 29 years old in good health. Material: CD4+ T cells sorted from blood. The rearrangement combines TRBV12-3 or TRBV12-4 with TRBJ1-2; the D gene is not confidently resolved. The DNA reads as follows: TGTGCCAGCAGTTTCGCGGCTCTTGCTATCTATGGCTACACCTTC. This translates into CASSFAALAIYGYTF.